This T cell receptor beta chain was found in a study of a mutant IDH1 vaccine in newly diagnosed glioma. Whole-study context: Patients were pretreated with radiotherapy, temozolomide, or both, mostly both.

Some clones are missing from TCRdb's copy, which holds only in-frame ones; the method was immunoSEQ multiplex PCR. In the table there are about 46,000 clones, 92% of which are singletons. Sample time point: week 35, safety follow-up. Doses comprised 300 ug of mutant IDH1 20-mer peptide each, plus topical imiquimod. Germline V gene data show CDR1 as MNHNY and CDR2 as SVGAGI (reference sequence). V was cut by 4 bases and J by 9 bases, with 13 bases left in between. The CDR3 loop spans 13 amino acids. To note about this clone: As yet, its antigen is unknown.

This specimen was PBMCs, taken from a glioma patient whose treatment included an IDH1 peptide vaccine. The receptor's source is a man in his forties or fifties with glioma. The V gene is TRBV6-6, the J gene TRBJ2-1; a possible D gene is TRBD2 (6 bases). The CDR3 sequence is CASSLGRRGEQFF. The CDR3 DNA reads as TGTGCCAGCAGTTTGGGACGGCGGGGTGAGCAGTTCTTC.